This TCR beta chain is drawn from a study of T cell clones after liver transplantation (dated by TCRdb to the late 2010s). Describing the broader study: The samples were obtained from ITN030ST, a randomized trial that attempted immunosuppression withdrawal within 2 years after liver transplantation. Tolerance meant complete immunosuppression withdrawal for at least one year without liver enzymes rising beyond twice the upper limit of normal. After a pre-transplant mixed lymphocyte reaction, TCRbeta sequencing was used to pinpoint donor-reactive T cell clones, which were subsequently tracked in post-transplant blood. No induction therapy was given to the subjects, and standard immunosuppression was administered until randomization at 12-24 months post-transplant. Blood samples were collected pre-transplant, pre-randomization before withdrawal, and post-randomization after either full withdrawal or failed withdrawal. The study cohort included 8 liver transplant recipients, of whom 3 were classified as tolerant and 5 as non-tolerant. Three of the eight recipients were HCV-positive; the others were transplanted for non-autoimmune, non-viral indications. Third party-reactive TCRbeta sequences were also identified from pre-transplant MLRs to serve as an antigen-independent comparator for donor-reactive sequences.

Thawed unstimulated PBMCs were stained for CD3, CD4 and CD8 and FACS-sorted into CD3+CD4+ and CD3+CD8+ populations. Each of the 8 studied subjects was randomized to immunosuppression withdrawal. The Qiagen DNeasy Blood and Tissue Kit was used for isolation of genomic DNA. Frozen genomic DNA underwent high-throughput TCRbeta CDR3 sequencing by immunoSEQ, including PCR amplification, mapping, bias correction and internal controls. For the original study's pipeline: Only productive rearrangements were retained, with each unique TCRbeta sequence defined by its CDR3 nucleotide sequence together with its V and J gene. For classification of a sequence as donor-reactive, at least 5-fold expansion in CFSE-low cells relative to unstimulated pre-transplant cells and a frequency of at least 0.01% were required. To ensure at least 90% detection power, minimum frequency thresholds were set for each subject based on that subject's lowest-template unstimulated sample. Jensen-Shannon divergence between the top 1000 TCRbeta sequences post-transplant and pre-transplant was used to measure repertoire turnover. Two-sided Fisher's exact tests were used to test for changes in how often donor-reactive sequences were detected. TCRdb took over this immuneACCESS table, retaining in-frame rearrangements with V and J assigned. Such tables are incomplete; in checked studies, under half of the missing clones stem from an unresolved V gene, and the remainder is unexplained. The D gene and trimming were derived from the DNA, and the V and J assignments and clone size from that table. This sample holds 95,000 to 110,000 clones; around four fifths were observed only once. The leading ten clones occupy approximately 3% of the sample.

Worth noting for this clone: Its antigen remains unidentified. The input lacks base qualities; no much larger clone sits a single base away.

Findings and caveats that apply to the study as a whole: The decline in donor-reactive sequences exceeded the decline in third party-reactive sequences, suggesting partial antigen-specific deletion that was unrelated to withdrawal success. When repertoire turnover was accounted for, significantly reduced detection of donor-reactive sequences was found in 7 of 8 subjects for CD4 and in 8 of 8 subjects for CD8. Since no allograft tissue specimens were available, donor-reactive T cells may have migrated into the graft instead of being deleted. Low numbers of available donor cells limited the measurable donor-reactive repertoire in a couple of subjects. In 5 of 8 subjects, regardless of tolerance or HCV status, circulating donor-reactive CD4 TCRbeta sequences dropped significantly post-transplant. Because of small, heterogeneous patient numbers and non-standardized post-transplant time points, the conclusions were only preliminary.

The clonotype comes from a human patient who received a liver transplant. In transplant recipients, some T cells may be of donor rather than host origin. This specimen was CD4+ T cells from blood, taken approximately 4 years after liver transplant.

This receptor carries the CDR3 CASSPDDRARQPQHF. The nucleotide sequence is TGCGCCAGCAGCCCCGATGACAGGGCTCGTCAGCCCCAGCATTTT. The rearrangement joined TRBV5-1 to TRBJ1-5, and 7 junction bases match TRBD1. The CDR3 has 15 amino acids, counting the end cysteine and phenylalanine. Of all the DNA, just the CDR3 is kept, 45 bases in frame from base 1. Taken from the germline V gene, the CDR1 and CDR2 loops are SGHRS and YFSETQ. V and J are trimmed by 4 bases and 6 bases, and the gene matches miss 10 bases of the junction. Here the CDR3 is joined to the reference TRBV5-1 and TRBJ1-5 genes, and the full variable domain is: KAGVTQTPRYLIKTRGQQVTLSCSPISGHRSVSWYQQTPGQGLQFLFEYFSETQRNKGNFPGRFSGRQFSNSRSEMNVSTLELGDSALYLCASSPDDRARQPQHFGDGTRLSIL.